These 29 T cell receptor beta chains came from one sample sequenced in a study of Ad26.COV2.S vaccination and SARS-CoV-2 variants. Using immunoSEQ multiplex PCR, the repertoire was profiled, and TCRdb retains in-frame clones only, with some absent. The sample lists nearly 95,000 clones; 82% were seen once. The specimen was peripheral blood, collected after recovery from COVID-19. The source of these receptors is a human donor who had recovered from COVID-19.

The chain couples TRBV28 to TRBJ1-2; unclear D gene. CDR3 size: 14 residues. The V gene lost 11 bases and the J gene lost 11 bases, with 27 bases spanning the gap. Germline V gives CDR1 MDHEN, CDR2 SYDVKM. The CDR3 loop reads CAGASGQPGRLYTF. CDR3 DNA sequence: TGTGCCGGAGCTTCGGGCCAACCCGGACGATTATACACCTTC.

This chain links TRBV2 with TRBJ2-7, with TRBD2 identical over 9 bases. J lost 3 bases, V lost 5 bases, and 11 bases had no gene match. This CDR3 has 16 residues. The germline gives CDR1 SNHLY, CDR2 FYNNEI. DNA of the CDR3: TGTGCCAGCAGTTCCTCTAGCGGGACGTTCCACTACGAGCAGTACTTC. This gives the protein CASSSSSGTFHYEQYF.

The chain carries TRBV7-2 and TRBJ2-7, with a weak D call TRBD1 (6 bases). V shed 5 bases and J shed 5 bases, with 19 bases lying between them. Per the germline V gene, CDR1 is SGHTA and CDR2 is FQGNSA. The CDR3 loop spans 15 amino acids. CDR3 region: CASSPDPGTTNEQYF. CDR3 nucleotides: TGTGCCAGCAGCCCGGACCCCGGGACAACAAACGAGCAGTACTTC.

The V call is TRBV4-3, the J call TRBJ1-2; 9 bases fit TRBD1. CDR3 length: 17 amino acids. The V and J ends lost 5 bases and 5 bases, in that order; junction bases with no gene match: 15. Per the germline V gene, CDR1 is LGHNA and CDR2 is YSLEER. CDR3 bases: TGCGCCAGCAGCAAAACAGGACAGGGGCGCCTTGAGTATGGCTACACCTTC. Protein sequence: CASSKTGQGRLEYGYTF.

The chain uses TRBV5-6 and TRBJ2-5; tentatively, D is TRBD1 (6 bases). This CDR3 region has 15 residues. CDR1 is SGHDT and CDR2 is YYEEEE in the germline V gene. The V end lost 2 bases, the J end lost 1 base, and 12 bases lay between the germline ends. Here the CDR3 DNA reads TGTGCCAGCAGCTTAGCAGGGGCGAGCCAAGAGACCCAGTACTTC. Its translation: CASSLAGASQETQYF.

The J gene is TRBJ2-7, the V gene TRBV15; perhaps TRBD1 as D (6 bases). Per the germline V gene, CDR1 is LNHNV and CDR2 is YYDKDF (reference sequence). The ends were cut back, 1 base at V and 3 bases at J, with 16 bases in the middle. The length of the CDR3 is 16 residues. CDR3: CATSRGPGRGNYEQYF. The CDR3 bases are TGTGCCACCAGCAGAGGACCGGGCAGGGGAAACTACGAGCAGTACTTC.

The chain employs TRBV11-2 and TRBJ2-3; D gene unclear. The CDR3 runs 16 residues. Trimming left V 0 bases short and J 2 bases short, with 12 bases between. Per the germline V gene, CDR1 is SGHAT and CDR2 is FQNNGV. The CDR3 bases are TGTGCCAGCAGCTTAGATCTAGGAAGTAACACAGATACGCAGTATTTT. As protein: CASSLDLGSNTDTQYF.

The CDR3 DNA reads as TGTGCCATCGGTAGGGGGCTCGATGAAAAACTGTTTTTT. This gives the protein CAIGRGLDEKLFF. This chain links TRBV2 with TRBJ1-4, with TRBD1 matching over 7 bases. Germline assignment: CDR1 SNHLY and CDR2 FYNNEI. Germline trimming cut 10 bases from V and 6 bases from J; bases unmatched to any gene: 8. This CDR3 contains 13 residues.

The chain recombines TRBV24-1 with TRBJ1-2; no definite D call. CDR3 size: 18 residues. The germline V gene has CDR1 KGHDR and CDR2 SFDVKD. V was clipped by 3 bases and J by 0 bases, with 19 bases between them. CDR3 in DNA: TGTGCCACCAGTGATCCCCACAGTGATAAGGGTTCTAACTATGGCTACACCTTC. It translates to CATSDPHSDKGSNYGYTF.

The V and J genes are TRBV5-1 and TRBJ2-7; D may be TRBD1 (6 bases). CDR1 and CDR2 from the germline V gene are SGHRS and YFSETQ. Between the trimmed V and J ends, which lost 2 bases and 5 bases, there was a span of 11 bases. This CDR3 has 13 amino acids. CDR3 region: CASSLGQINEQYF. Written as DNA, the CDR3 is TGCGCCAGCAGCTTAGGACAGATCAACGAGCAGTACTTC.

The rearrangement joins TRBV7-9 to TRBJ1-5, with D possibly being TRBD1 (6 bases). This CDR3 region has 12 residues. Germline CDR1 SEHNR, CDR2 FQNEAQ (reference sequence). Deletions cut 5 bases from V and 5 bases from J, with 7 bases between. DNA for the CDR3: TGTGCCAGCAGCCCAGGGGATCAGCCCCAGCATTTT. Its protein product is CASSPGDQPQHF.

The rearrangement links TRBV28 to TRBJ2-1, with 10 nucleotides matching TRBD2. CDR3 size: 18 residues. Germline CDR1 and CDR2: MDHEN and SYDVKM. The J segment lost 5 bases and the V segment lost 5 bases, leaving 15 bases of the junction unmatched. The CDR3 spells CASSPWAVLAGMNNEQFF. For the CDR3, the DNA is TGTGCCAGCAGTCCTTGGGCGGTACTAGCGGGAATGAACAATGAGCAGTTCTTC.

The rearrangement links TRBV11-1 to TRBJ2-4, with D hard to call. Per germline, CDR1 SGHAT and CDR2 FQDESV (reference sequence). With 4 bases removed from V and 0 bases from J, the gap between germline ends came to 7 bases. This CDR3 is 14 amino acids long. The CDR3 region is CASSSRLAKNIQYF. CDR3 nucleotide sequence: TGTGCCAGCAGCTCCAGACTAGCCAAAAACATTCAGTACTTC.

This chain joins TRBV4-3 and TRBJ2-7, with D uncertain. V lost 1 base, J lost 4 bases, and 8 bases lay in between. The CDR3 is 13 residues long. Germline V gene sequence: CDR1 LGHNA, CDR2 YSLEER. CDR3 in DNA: TGCGCCAGCAGCCAAGCCTTAAAATACGAGCAGTACTTC. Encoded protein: CASSQALKYEQYF.

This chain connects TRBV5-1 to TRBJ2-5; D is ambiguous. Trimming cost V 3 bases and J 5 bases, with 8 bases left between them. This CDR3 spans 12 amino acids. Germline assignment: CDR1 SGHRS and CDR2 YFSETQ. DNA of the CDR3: TGCGCCAGCAGCTCCCAAGGGGAGACCCAGTACTTC. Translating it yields CASSSQGETQYF.

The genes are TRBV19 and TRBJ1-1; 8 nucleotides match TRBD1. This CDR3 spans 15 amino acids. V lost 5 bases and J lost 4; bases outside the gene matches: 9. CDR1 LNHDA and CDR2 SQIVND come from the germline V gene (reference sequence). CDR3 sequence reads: CASSPGQGPATEAFF. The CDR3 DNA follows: TGTGCCAGTAGTCCAGGACAGGGCCCAGCCACTGAAGCTTTCTTT.

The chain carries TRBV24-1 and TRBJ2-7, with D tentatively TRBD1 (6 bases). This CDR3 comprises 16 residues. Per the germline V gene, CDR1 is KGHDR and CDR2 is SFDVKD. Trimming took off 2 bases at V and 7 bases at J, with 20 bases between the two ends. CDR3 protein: CATSDSGTRNLGEQYF. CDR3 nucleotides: TGTGCCACCAGTGATTCCGGGACACGGAATTTGGGGGAGCAGTACTTC.

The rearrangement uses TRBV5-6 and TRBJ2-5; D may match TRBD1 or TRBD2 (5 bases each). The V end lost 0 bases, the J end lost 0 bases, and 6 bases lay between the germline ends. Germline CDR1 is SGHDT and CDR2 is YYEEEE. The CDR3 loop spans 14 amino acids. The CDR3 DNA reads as TGTGCCAGCAGCTTGGGGGGGTACCAAGAGACCCAGTACTTC. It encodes CASSLGGYQETQYF.

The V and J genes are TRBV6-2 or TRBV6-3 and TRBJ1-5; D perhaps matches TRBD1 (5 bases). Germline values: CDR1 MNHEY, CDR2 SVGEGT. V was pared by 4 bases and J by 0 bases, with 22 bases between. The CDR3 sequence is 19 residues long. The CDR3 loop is CASSSPWRDRSYSNQPQHF. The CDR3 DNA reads TGTGCCAGCAGTTCCCCTTGGAGGGACCGATCCTATAGCAATCAGCCCCAGCATTTT.

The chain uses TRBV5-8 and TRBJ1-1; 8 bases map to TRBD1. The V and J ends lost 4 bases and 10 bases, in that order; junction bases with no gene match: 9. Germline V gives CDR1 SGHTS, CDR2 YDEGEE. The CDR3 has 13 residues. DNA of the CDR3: TGTGCCAGCAGCAAGGGACAGGTTTTTCGAGCTTTCTTT. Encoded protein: CASSKGQVFRAFF.

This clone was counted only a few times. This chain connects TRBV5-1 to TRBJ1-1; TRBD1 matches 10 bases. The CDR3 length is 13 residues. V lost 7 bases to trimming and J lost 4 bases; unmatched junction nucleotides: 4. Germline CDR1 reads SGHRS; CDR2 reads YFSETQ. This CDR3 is CASGRTGGTEAFF. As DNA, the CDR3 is TGCGCCAGCGGACGGACAGGGGGCACTGAAGCTTTCTTT.

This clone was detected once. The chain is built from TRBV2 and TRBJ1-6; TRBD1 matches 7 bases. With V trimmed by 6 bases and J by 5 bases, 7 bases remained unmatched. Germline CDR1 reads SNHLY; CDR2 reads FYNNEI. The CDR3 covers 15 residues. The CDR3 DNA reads TGTGCCAGCAGGAAAACGGGACAGAATAATTCACCCCTCCACTTT. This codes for CASRKTGQNNSPLHF.

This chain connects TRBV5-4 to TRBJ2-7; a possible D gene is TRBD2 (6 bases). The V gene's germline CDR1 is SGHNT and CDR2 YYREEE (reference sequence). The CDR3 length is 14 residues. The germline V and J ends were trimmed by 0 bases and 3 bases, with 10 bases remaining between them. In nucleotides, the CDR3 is TGTGCCAGCAGCTTGGTCCCGGGAGACTACGAGCAGTACTTC. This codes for CASSLVPGDYEQYF.

CDR3 bases: TGTGCCAGCTCACCCCTTCCACATACAGGGGGCGAGGGCGAGCAGTACTTC. The encoded protein is CASSPLPHTGGEGEQYF. This chain connects TRBV18 to TRBJ2-7; TRBD1 matches at 9 bases. Germline lookup yields CDR1 KGHSH and CDR2 LQKENI. V lost 3 bases and J lost 6; bases outside the gene matches: 15. CDR3 length: 17 residues. Full variable domain (remainder filled in from reference TRBV18 and TRBJ2-7): NAGVMQNPRHLVRRRGQEARLRCSPMKGHSHVYWYRQLPEEGLKFMVYLQKENIIDESGMPKERFSAEFPKEGPSILRIQQVVRGDSAAYFCASSPLPHTGGEGEQYFGPGTRLTVT.

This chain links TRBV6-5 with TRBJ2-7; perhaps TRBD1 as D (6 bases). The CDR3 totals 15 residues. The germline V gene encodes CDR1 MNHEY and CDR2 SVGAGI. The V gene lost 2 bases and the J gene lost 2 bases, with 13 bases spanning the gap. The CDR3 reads CASSYGGGPPYEQYF. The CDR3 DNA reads TGTGCCAGCAGTTACGGTGGGGGCCCCCCCTACGAGCAGTACTTC.

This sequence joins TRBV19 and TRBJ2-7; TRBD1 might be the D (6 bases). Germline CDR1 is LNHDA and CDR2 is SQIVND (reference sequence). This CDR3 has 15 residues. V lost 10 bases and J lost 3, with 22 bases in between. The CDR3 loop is CATQETGTRGYEQYF. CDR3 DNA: TGTGCCACCCAGGAAACCGGGACAAGAGGCTACGAGCAGTACTTC.

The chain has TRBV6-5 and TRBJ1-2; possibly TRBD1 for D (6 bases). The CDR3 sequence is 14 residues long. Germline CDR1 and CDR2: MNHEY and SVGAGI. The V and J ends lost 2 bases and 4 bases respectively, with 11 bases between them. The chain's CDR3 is CASSYGGAPYGYTF. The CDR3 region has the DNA TGTGCCAGCAGTTACGGGGGGGCTCCCTATGGCTACACCTTC.

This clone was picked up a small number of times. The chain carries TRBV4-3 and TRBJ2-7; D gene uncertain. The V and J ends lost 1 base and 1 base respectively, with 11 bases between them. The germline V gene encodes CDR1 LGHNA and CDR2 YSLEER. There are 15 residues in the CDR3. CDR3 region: CASSQALAFSYEQYF. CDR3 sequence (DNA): TGCGCCAGCAGCCAAGCTCTTGCTTTTTCCTACGAGCAGTACTTC.

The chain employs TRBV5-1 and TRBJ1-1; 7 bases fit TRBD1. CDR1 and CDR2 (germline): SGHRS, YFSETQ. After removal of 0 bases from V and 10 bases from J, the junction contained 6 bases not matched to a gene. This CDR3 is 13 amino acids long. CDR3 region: CASSLEQGFGAFF. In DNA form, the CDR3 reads TGCGCCAGCAGCTTGGAACAGGGGTTTGGAGCTTTCTTT.